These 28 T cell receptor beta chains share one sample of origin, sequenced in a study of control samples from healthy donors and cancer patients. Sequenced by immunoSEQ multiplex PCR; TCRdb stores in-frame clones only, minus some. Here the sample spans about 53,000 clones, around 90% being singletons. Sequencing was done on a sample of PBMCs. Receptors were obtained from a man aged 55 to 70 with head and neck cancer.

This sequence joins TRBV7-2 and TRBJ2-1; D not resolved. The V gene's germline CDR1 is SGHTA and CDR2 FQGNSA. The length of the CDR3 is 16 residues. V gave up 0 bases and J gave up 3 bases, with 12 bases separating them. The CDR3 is CASSLAVSPNYNEQFF. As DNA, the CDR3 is TGTGCCAGCAGCTTAGCCGTATCCCCCAACTACAATGAGCAGTTCTTC.

The CDR3 DNA reads as TGCAGCGTTGATATGATAGGCACTGAAGCTTTCTTT. This sequence encodes CSVDMIGTEAFF. This chain connects TRBV29-1 to TRBJ1-1, with unresolved D. Trimming cost V 3 bases and J 4 bases, with 9 bases left between them. Germline V lookup: CDR1 SQVTM, CDR2 ANQGSEA. The CDR3 has 12 amino acids.

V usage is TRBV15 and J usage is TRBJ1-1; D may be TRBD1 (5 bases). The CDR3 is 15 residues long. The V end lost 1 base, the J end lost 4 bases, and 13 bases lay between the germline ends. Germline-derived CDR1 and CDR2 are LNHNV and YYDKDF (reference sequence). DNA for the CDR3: TGTGCCACCAGCAGAGGCGTGGGAGGGGCCACTGAAGCTTTCTTT. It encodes CATSRGVGGATEAFF.

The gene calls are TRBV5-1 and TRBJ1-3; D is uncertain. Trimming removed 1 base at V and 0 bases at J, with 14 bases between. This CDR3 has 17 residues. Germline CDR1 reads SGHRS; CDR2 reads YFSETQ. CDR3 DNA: TGCGCCAGCAGCTTGTTGGATTTACAGTCCTCTGGAAACACCATATATTTT. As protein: CASSLLDLQSSGNTIYF.

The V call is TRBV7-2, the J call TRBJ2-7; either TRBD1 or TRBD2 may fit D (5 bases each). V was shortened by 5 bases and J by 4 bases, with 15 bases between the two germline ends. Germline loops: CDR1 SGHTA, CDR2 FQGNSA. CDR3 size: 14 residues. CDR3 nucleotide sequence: TGTGCCAGCAGCGTACAGGACGGGATTTACGAGCAGTACTTC. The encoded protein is CASSVQDGIYEQYF.

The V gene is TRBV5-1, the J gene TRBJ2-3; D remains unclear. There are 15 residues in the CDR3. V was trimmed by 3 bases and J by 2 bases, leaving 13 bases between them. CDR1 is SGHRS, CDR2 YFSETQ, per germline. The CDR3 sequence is CASSSRQINTDTQYF. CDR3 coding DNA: TGCGCCAGCAGCTCTAGACAAATTAACACAGATACGCAGTATTTT.

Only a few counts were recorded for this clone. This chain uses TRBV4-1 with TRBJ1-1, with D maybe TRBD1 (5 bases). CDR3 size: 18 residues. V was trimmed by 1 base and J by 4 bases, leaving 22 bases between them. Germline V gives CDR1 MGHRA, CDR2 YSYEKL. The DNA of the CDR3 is TGCGCCAGCAGCCAAGGGGGACGGGCCTCTTCCCGGGCCACTGAAGCTTTCTTT. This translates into CASSQGGRASSRATEAFF.

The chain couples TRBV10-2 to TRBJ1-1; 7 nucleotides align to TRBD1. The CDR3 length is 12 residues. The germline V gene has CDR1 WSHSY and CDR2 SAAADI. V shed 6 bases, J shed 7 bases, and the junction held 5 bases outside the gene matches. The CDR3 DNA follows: TGCGCCAGCAGCGGGACAGAACTTGAAGCTTTCTTT. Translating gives CASSGTELEAFF.

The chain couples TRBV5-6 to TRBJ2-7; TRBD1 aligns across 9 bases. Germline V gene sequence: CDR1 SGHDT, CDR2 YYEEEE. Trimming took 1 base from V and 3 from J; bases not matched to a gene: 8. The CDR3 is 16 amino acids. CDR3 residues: CASSLRGTGRDYEQYF. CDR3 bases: TGTGCCAGCAGCTTGAGGGGGACAGGGAGGGACTACGAGCAGTACTTC.

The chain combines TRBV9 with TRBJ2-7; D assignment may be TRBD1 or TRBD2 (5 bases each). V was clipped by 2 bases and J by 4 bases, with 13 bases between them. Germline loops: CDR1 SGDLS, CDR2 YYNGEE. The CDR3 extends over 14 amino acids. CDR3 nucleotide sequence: TGTGCCAGCAGCGTTAACGGTGGGGGTTACGAGCAGTACTTC. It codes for CASSVNGGGYEQYF.

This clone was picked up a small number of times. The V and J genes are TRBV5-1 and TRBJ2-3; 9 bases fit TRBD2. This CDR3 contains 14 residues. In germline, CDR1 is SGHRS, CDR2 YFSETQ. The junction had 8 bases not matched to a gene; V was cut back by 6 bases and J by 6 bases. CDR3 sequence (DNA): TGCGCCAGCAATAGCGGGGGCCGGGGGGATACGCAGTATTTT. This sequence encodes CASNSGGRGDTQYF.

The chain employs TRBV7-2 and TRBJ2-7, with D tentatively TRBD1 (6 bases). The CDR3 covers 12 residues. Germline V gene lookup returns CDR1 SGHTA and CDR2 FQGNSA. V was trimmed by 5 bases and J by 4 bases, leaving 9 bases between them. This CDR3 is CASSLQGYEQYF. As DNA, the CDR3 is TGTGCCAGCAGCCTACAGGGTTACGAGCAGTACTTC.

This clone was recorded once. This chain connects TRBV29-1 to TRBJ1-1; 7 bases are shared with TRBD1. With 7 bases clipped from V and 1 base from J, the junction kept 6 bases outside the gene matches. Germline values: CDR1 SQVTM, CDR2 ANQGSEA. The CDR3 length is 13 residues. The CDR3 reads CSGSRTGNTEAFF. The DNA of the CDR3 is TGCAGCGGGAGTCGGACAGGGAACACTGAAGCTTTCTTT.

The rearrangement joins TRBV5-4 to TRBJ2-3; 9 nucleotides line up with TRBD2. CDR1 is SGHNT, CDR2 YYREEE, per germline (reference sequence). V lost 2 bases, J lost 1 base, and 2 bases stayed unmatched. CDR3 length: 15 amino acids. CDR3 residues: CASSFRGRGTDTQYF. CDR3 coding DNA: TGTGCCAGCAGCTTTCGCGGGAGGGGCACAGATACGCAGTATTTT.

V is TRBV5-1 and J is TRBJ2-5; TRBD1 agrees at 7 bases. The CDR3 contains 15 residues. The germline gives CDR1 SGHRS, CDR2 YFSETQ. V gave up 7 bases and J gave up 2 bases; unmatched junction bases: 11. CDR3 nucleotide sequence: TGCGCCAGCGCTTATATGGGACAGAGTCAAGAGACCCAGTACTTC. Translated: CASAYMGQSQETQYF.

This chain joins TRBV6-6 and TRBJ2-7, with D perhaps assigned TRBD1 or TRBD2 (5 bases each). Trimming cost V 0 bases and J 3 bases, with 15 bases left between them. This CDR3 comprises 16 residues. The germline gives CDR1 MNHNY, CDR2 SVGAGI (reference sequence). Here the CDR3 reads CASSYSGDGRNYEQYF. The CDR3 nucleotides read TGTGCCAGCAGTTACTCGGGGGACGGAAGAAACTACGAGCAGTACTTC.

CDR3 region: CASSLVVQGGGNTIYF. In nucleotides, the CDR3 is TGTGCCAGCAGCTTAGTAGTACAGGGGGGCGGAAACACCATATATTTT. The rearrangement joins TRBV7-2 to TRBJ1-3, with 8 bases identical to TRBD1. CDR1 and CDR2 from the germline V gene are SGHTA and FQGNSA. Losses at the gene ends were 1 base for V and 4 bases for J; bases not matched to a gene: 6. This CDR3 is built from 16 residues. Full variable domain (missing parts from reference TRBV7-2 and TRBJ1-3): GAGVSQSPSNKVTEKGKDVELRCDPISGHTALYWYRQSLGQGLEFLIYFQGNSAPDKSGLPSDRFSAERTGGSVSTLTIQRTQQEDSAVYLCASSLVVQGGGNTIYFGEGSWLTVV.

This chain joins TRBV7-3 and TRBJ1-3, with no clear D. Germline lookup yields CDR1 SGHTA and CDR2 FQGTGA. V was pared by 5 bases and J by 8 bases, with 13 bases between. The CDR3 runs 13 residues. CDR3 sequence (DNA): TGTGCCAGCAGCCGGGTTGGATGGGACACCATATATTTT. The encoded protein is CASSRVGWDTIYF.

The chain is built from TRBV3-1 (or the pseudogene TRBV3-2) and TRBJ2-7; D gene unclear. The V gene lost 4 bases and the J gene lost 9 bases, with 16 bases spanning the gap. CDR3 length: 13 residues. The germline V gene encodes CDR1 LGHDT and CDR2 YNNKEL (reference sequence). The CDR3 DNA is TGTGCCAGCAGCCCCTCGACAACTACAGCGCAGTACTTC. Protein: CASSPSTTTAQYF.

Written as DNA, the CDR3 is TGTGCCAGTAGTAGTCAGGCCGAGGGGACTGAAGCTTTCTTT. Translation gives CASSSQAEGTEAFF. V is TRBV19 and J is TRBJ1-1; possibly TRBD1 for D (5 bases). This CDR3 region has 14 residues. Germline assignment: CDR1 LNHDA and CDR2 SQIVND (reference sequence). Trimming cost V 4 bases and J 5 bases, with 14 bases left between them.

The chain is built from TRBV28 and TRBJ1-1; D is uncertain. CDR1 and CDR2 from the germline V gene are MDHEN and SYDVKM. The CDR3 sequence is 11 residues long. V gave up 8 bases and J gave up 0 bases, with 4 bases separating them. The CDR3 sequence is CASVVNTEAFF. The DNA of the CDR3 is TGTGCCAGCGTCGTGAACACTGAAGCTTTCTTT.

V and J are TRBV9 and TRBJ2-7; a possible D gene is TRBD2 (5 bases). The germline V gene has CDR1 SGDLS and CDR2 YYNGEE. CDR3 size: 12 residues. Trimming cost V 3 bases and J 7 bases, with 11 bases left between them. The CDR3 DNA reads TGTGCCAGCAGCGCCGACCGCGGGGAGCAGTACTTC. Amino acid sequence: CASSADRGEQYF.

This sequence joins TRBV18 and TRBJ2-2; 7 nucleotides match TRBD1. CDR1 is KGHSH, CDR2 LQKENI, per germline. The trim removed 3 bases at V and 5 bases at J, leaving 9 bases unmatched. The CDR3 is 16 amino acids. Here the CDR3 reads CASSPPERGLTGELFF. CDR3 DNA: TGTGCCAGCTCACCCCCCGAAAGGGGGCTTACCGGGGAGCTGTTTTTT.

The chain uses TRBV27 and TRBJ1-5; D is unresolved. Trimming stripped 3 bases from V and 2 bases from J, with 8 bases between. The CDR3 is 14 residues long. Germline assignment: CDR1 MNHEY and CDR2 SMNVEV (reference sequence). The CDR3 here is CASSFLGRNQPQHF. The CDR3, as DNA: TGTGCCAGCAGTTTTCTAGGGCGCAATCAGCCCCAGCATTTT.

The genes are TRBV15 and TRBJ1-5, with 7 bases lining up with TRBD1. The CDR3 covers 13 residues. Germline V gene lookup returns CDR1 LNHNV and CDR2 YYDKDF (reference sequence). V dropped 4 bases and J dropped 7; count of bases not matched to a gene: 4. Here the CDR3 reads CATSTQGYQPQHF. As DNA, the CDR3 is TGTGCCACCAGCACACAGGGGTACCAGCCCCAGCATTTT.

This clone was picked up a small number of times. The CDR3 reads CASSLVDLAESSYNEQFF. As DNA, the CDR3 is TGTGCCAGCAGCTTAGTTGATCTAGCGGAGAGCTCCTACAATGAGCAGTTCTTC. The chain combines TRBV7-8 with TRBJ2-1; 7 bases agree with TRBD2. V was clipped by 1 base and J by 0 bases; unmatched bases: 9. There are 18 residues in the CDR3. Per germline, CDR1 SGHVS and CDR2 FQNEAQ.

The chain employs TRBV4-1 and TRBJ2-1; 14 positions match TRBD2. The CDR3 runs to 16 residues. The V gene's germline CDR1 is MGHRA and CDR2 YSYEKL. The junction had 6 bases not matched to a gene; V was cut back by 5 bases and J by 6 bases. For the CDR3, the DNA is TGCGCCAGCAGCAAAACGACTAGCGGGAGGGTCAATGAGCAGTTCTTC. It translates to CASSKTTSGRVNEQFF.

The CDR3 spells CASSPFGRVQETQYF. For the CDR3, the DNA is TGTGCCAGCAGCCCGTTCGGGAGGGTCCAAGAGACCCAGTACTTC. The rearrangement links TRBV28 to TRBJ2-5, with TRBD2 matching 8 bases. Trimming took 6 bases from V and 1 from J; bases not matched to a gene: 7. Per germline, CDR1 MDHEN and CDR2 SYDVKM. The CDR3 sequence is 15 residues long.